This T cell receptor (beta chain) was captured in a study of spatial heterogeneity in lung cancer. The sample's time point: sample taken at primary tumor resection. In each case, whole RNA from tumor, nontumor lung or frozen PBMC was sequenced unsorted. Samples were obtained from some 70 donors, all untreated early-stage non-small cell lung cancer patients. V was trimmed by 6 bases and J by 3 bases, leaving 18 bases between them. The CDR3 has 15 amino acids. The V gene's germline CDR1 is DFQATT and CDR2 SNEGSKA (reference sequence). This clonotype was observed at least ten times. The antigen remains unidentified. On each TCR cDNA molecule, a unique molecular identifier was present. TCRdb passed the 5' RACE reads through MiXCR, listing each CDR3 protein once. Of approximately 47,000 distinct CDR3 sequences listed, 6.5% to 8% were seen once; the top ten hold about 13%. The study, taken as a whole, reports: Among blood samples, ubiquitous expanded tumor TCRs appeared more at resection than at follow-up.

V usage is TRBV20-1 and J usage is TRBJ2-1; weak D call: TRBD2 (5 bases). The material sequenced was PBMCs, taken at surgery. The sequence came from a female donor with early-stage non-small cell lung cancer. DNA of the CDR3: TGCAGTGCACTGGACCCGGGGAACGTCTACAATGAGCAGTTCTTC. This codes for CSALDPGNVYNEQFF.